This T cell receptor (beta chain) was profiled in a study of post-analysis software for immune sequencing data. Study-wide context: Disease courses included relapsing-remitting, secondary progressive and progressive-relapsing multiple sclerosis.

Study outcomes and limitations: Elevated frequency relative to controls characterized about 5 TRBV segments in patients, TRBV5-6, TRBV5-1 and TRBV20-1 among them.

Germline assignment: CDR1 SGHDN and CDR2 FVKESK. With 0 bases clipped from V and 2 bases from J, the junction kept 7 bases outside the gene matches. This CDR3 is 19 amino acids long. Concerning this clonotype itself: What it recognizes is unknown.

Each TCR beta cDNA library carried unique molecular identifiers. Researchers reported some 500,000 cDNA molecules coming from about 0.98 to 11 million T cells. Via MiXCR, TCRdb re-called the PCR reads, giving one row per CDR3 protein. The sample yields 650,000 to 850,000 distinct CDR3 sequences, approximately 53% seen once. The gene calls are TRBV14 and TRBJ2-6, with 10 bases aligning to TRBD1. The clonotype comes from a girl aged 10-17 years with multiple sclerosis. The sample comprised blood. CDR3 in DNA: TGTGCCAGCAGCCAAGATTGGGGACAGGGGCCTACTGGGGCCAACGTCCTGACTTTC. Its protein product is CASSQDWGQGPTGANVLTF.